A selection of T cell receptor beta chains follows, all from one sample in a study of cytomegalovirus exposure and HLA in healthy donors. This table comes from immunoSEQ multiplex PCR, and its TCRdb copy is limited to in-frame clones, with some not included. The sample carries 150,000 or so clones, approximately 73% recorded once. Sample: PBMCs. These TCRs come from a man under 40 in good health and CMV-seropositive. CDR3s include the opening cysteine and the closing phenylalanine or tryptophan. A D gene is named only where the DNA matches it firmly. Only part of the rows carry a size: once, few, many, or a class if the clone is expanded.

>TRBV4-1|TRBJ2-3|few|TRBD2
TGCGCCAGCAGCCACGGAACTAGCGACAACACAGATACGCAGTATTTT
CASSHGTSDNTDTQYF
>TRBV25-1|TRBJ2-1|NA|NA
TGTGCCAGCAGTGGAGTGCATCGCGAGATGTACAATGAGCAGTTCTTC
CASSGVHREMYNEQFF
>TRBV19|TRBJ1-2|NA|TRBD1
TGTGCCACCTTAGGACAGGCCGTCTATGGCTACACCTTC
CATLGQAVYGYTF
>TRBV27|TRBJ1-2|NA|TRBD1
TGTGCCAGCAGGACAGGGGATAACTATGGCTACACCTTC
CASRTGDNYGYTF
>TRBV13|TRBJ1-1|NA|NA
TGTGCCAGCAGCTTTCTTGCAGGGGTGGACACTGAAGCTTTCTTT
CASSFLAGVDTEAFF
>TRBV28|TRBJ2-1|once|TRBD2
TGTGCCAGCACCGGGCAGGGACTAGCGGGGTACAATGAGCAGTTCTTC
CASTGQGLAGYNEQFF
>TRBV7-9|TRBJ2-1|NA|NA
TGTGCCAGCAGCCTTAGGTTGGGCGTGGTGCAGGGCAATGAGCAGTTCTTC
CASSLRLGVVQGNEQFF
>TRBV10-3|TRBJ2-7|NA|NA
TGTGCCATCAGTGTTGCGGGAAAAACCTCAAACCGCCACGAGCAGTACTTC
CAISVAGKTSNRHEQYF
>TRBV5-4|TRBJ1-1|NA|TRBD1
TGTGCCAGCAGCTCGCGACAGGGGGCGGGGCACACTGAAGCTTTCTTT
CASSSRQGAGHTEAFF
>TRBV6-1|TRBJ1-2|NA|TRBD1
TGTGCCAGCAGTGATAGGGACAGGGGGCACTATGGCTACACCTTC
CASSDRDRGHYGYTF
>TRBV5-1|TRBJ2-5|few|NA
TGCGCCAGCAGCTTTGTGTGGGGCAACCAAGAGACCCAGTACTTC
CASSFVWGNQETQYF
>TRBV6-1|TRBJ1-5|NA|NA
TGTGCCAGCAGTGATTTCCCTCTGTATAGCAATCAGCCCCAGCATTTT
CASSDFPLYSNQPQHF
>TRBV29-1|TRBJ2-5|NA|NA
TGCAGCGTGGCAGAAGAGACCCAGTACTTC
CSVAEETQYF
>TRBV4-1|TRBJ1-3|NA|NA
TGCGCCAGCAGCCAAGAAGGGGTTGATGGTGGAAACACCATATATTTT
CASSQEGVDGGNTIYF
>TRBV5-1|TRBJ1-2|NA|NA
TGCGCCAGCAGCTTGGTCTCGGGGGACTATGGCTACACCTTC
CASSLVSGDYGYTF
>TRBV11-2|TRBJ1-5|few|NA
TGTGCCAGCAGCTCCGGACATACTAATCAGCCCCAGCATTTT
CASSSGHTNQPQHF
>TRBV4-1|TRBJ1-2|NA|NA
TGCGCCAGCAGCCCGGAACCCCAGGGGACATATGGCTACACCTTC
CASSPEPQGTYGYTF
>TRBV4-1|TRBJ1-6|NA|NA
TGCGCCAGCAGCCAAGACTGGAGCTCCTATAATTCACCCCTCCACTTT
CASSQDWSSYNSPLHF
>TRBV7-6|TRBJ2-7|NA|NA
TGTGCCAGCAGCCCCCCGACAGGAACCTACGAGCAGTACTTC
CASSPPTGTYEQYF
>TRBV14|TRBJ1-2|NA|NA
TGTGCCAGCAGCCAAGCGCGGAATTATGGCTACACCTTC
CASSQARNYGYTF
>TRBV6-5|TRBJ2-7|NA|TRBD1
TGTGCCAGCAGTTGCTCGACAGGGAACTCCTACGAGCAGTACTTC
CASSCSTGNSYEQYF
>TRBV1|TRBJ1-2|NA|NA
TGCACCAGCAGCCAAGACCGGACAGTGCATGGCTACACCTTC
CTSSQDRTVHGYTF